Below are 20 T cell receptor beta chains sequenced from a single sample in a study of T-cell reconstitution after alpha-beta-depleted transplantation in children. Using unique molecular identifiers, the investigators prepared the TCRbeta library. In TCRdb, the PCR reads were re-called with MiXCR into one record per CDR3 protein. The data contain under 250,000 distinct CDR3 sequences, approximately 15% of them singletons. The input for sequencing was PBMCs, mostly from graft donor cells, taken 360 days after TCRalphabeta/CD19-depleted stem cell transplant. All receptors come from a male patient aged 2-15 years who had a stem cell transplant for acute lymphoblastic leukemia, so the T cells may come from the graft donor.

The rearrangement uses TRBV6-2 or TRBV6-3 and TRBJ2-7; D tentatively fits TRBD1 or TRBD2 (7 bases each). CDR1 is MNHEY and CDR2 is SVGEGT in the germline V gene. The CDR3 has 15 residues. V shed 5 bases and J shed 0 bases, with 14 bases lying between them. The CDR3 nucleotides are TGTGCCAGCAGTAGCGGGACAGTGGACTCCTACGAGCAGTACTTC. This sequence encodes CASSSGTVDSYEQYF.

V and J are TRBV12-3 or TRBV12-4 and TRBJ1-1, with 9 bases aligning to TRBD1. CDR3 size: 15 residues. V shed 4 bases, J shed 5 bases, and the junction held 8 bases outside the gene matches. In DNA form, the CDR3 reads TGTGCCAGCAGTTCGCCGGGACAGGGAGGGACTGAAGCTTTCTTT. Translated, it gives CASSSPGQGGTEAFF.

Many counts were recorded for this clonotype. J is TRBJ2-1 and V is TRBV10-2, with TRBD2 identical over 13 bases. CDR3 length: 17 amino acids. Germline CDR1 reads WSHSY; CDR2 reads SAAADI. Trimming at V came to 8 bases and at J to 7 bases, leaving 14 bases not matched to a gene. CDR3 in amino acids: CASAGPPGLAGLNEQFF. The DNA for the CDR3 is TGCGCCAGCGCAGGCCCACCGGGACTAGCGGGACTTAATGAGCAGTTCTTC.

This clonotype was seen a handful of times. The J gene is TRBJ2-1, the V gene TRBV5-1; TRBD2 aligns across 7 bases. The ends lost 5 bases at V and 0 bases at J; junction bases unmatched: 5. There are 15 residues in the CDR3. Germline V CDR1 and CDR2: SGHRS, YFSETQ. CDR3 in DNA: TGCGCCAGCAGTCCTAGCGGAGACTCCTACAATGAGCAGTTCTTC. Translating it yields CASSPSGDSYNEQFF.

The chain employs TRBV29-1 and TRBJ2-2, with D uncertain. The CDR3 has 15 residues. Trimming cost V 7 bases and J 3 bases, with 18 bases left between them. Germline CDR1 reads SQVTM; CDR2 reads ANQGSEA. Here the CDR3 DNA reads TGCAGCGCCGCGGATAGTCCAGAGTACACCGGGGAGCTGTTTTTT. It specifies CSAADSPEYTGELFF.

Here the CDR3 reads CASSQDVTTGELFF. CDR3 DNA: TGCGCCAGCAGCCAAGATGTGACTACCGGGGAGCTGTTTTTT. The J gene is TRBJ2-2, the V gene TRBV4-3; no firm D call. CDR1 and CDR2 (germline): LGHNA, YSLEER. CDR3 size: 14 residues. V lost 0 bases and J 5 bases, leaving 7 bases between the germline ends.

The CDR3: CASSYFGNTEAFF. In nucleotides, the CDR3 is TGTGCCAGCAGTTACTTCGGGAACACTGAAGCTTTCTTT. The chain employs TRBV6-2 or TRBV6-3 and TRBJ1-1; unclear D gene. Germline-derived CDR1 and CDR2 are MNHEY and SVGEGT. Trimming took off 1 base at V and 1 base at J, with 4 bases between the two ends. The CDR3 loop spans 13 amino acids.

The chain uses TRBV20-1 and TRBJ2-7; D is ambiguous. The CDR3 sequence is 14 residues long. Germline loops: CDR1 DFQATT, CDR2 SNEGSKA (reference sequence). Trimming removed 3 bases from V and 7 bases from J, with 19 bases in between. Here the CDR3 reads CSASIRTLMGEQYF. The CDR3 region has the DNA TGCAGTGCTAGTATTAGGACGCTCATGGGGGAGCAGTACTTC.

This clonotype has a handful of counts. The chain uses TRBV24-1 and TRBJ2-3; 12 bases match TRBD1. Per the germline V gene, CDR1 is KGHDR and CDR2 is SFDVKD. The CDR3 contains 15 residues. Trimming took 10 bases from V and 6 from J; bases not matched to a gene: 10. CDR3 coding DNA: TGTGCCACTTCGCCGGGACAGGGGGCAAGTGATACGCAGTATTTT. It is translated as CATSPGQGASDTQYF.

In this sample, this clonotype turned up many times. This rearrangement joins TRBV11-2 to TRBJ2-5, with 11 bases fitting TRBD2. CDR1 SGHAT and CDR2 FQNNGV come from the germline V gene. The CDR3 is 16 amino acids. With V trimmed by 6 bases and J by 5 bases, 11 bases remained unmatched. CDR3 nucleotides: TGTGCCAGCAGTTATAGCGGGGGGGCGTATTCCGAGACCCAGTACTTC. This translates into CASSYSGGAYSETQYF.

The gene calls are TRBV3-1 and TRBJ2-1, with D hard to call. This CDR3 is 14 amino acids long. Trimming shortened V by 1 base and J by 7 bases, and 11 bases separated the two germline ends. Looked up from germline, CDR1 is LGHDT and CDR2 is YNNKEL (reference sequence). The CDR3 nucleotides are TGTGCCAGCAGCCAAGTGCCCGCCGGTAATGAGCAGTTCTTC. As protein: CASSQVPAGNEQFF.

This clonotype was seen a handful of times. V usage is TRBV20-1 and J usage is TRBJ1-4, with no clear D. The V gene lost 3 bases and the J gene lost 4 bases, with 12 bases spanning the gap. The CDR3 contains 14 residues. The germline CDR1 and CDR2 sequences are DFQATT and SNEGSKA (reference sequence). Here the CDR3 DNA reads TGCAGTGCTAGTCGGGCAGTCGATAATGAAAAACTGTTTTTT. Translating it yields CSASRAVDNEKLFF.

This clonotype was counted many times. V and J are TRBV7-9 and TRBJ1-3; 8 nucleotides align to TRBD1. Per germline, CDR1 SEHNR and CDR2 FQNEAQ (reference sequence). CDR3 length equals 15 residues. Trimming at V came to 5 bases and at J to 3 bases, leaving 6 bases not matched to a gene. CDR3 in DNA: TGTGCCAGCAGCCAAGGGACAGGCTTTGGAAACACCATATATTTT. Its translation is CASSQGTGFGNTIYF.

This clonotype was seen more than once but under ten times. The V call is TRBV7-8, the J call TRBJ2-2, with 7 bases that match TRBD1. The V gene's germline CDR1 is SGHVS and CDR2 FQNEAQ. The CDR3 loop spans 18 amino acids. V trimming: 8 bases; J trimming: 0 bases; junction bases outside the gene matches: 15. The CDR3 is CASRVQLYGTANTGELFF. The DNA of the CDR3 is TGTGCCAGCCGGGTACAACTTTATGGGACAGCGAACACCGGGGAGCTGTTTTTT.

This clonotype was found a few times. The J gene is TRBJ2-1, the V gene TRBV12-3 or TRBV12-4; tentatively, D is TRBD1 or TRBD2 (5 bases each). This CDR3 is 11 amino acids long. Trimming took 5 bases from V and 9 from J, leaving 8 bases between them. DNA for the CDR3: TGTGCCAGCAGTCCAGGGACTGAGCAGTTCTTC. This codes for CASSPGTEQFF.

This clonotype appeared a few times. J is TRBJ2-5 and V is TRBV11-2; 9 bases align to TRBD1. The CDR3 consists of 14 residues. Unmatched junction bases numbered 6, after V lost 5 bases and J lost 5 bases. Germline loops: CDR1 SGHAT, CDR2 FQNNGV. CDR3 sequence: CASSPGQGGETQYF. DNA for the CDR3: TGTGCCAGCAGCCCGGGACAGGGTGGGGAGACCCAGTACTTC. Based on the CDR3 plus reference TRBV11-2 and TRBJ2-5, the full variable domain is EAGVAQSPRYKIIEKRQSVAFWCNPISGHATLYWYQQILGQGPKLLIQFQNNGVVDDSQLPKDRFSAERLKGVDSTLKIQPAKLEDSAVYLCASSPGQGGETQYFGPGTRLLVL.

This chain links TRBV27 with TRBJ1-2; 7 positions agree with TRBD1. V gave up 3 bases and J gave up 2 bases; unmatched junction bases: 3. This CDR3 has 14 amino acids. Germline CDR1 reads MNHEY; CDR2 reads SMNVEV (reference sequence). The CDR3 DNA reads as TGTGCCAGCAGTTTGAGGGACAGAAACTATGGCTACACCTTC. It specifies CASSLRDRNYGYTF.

The V gene is TRBV20-1, the J gene TRBJ2-2; 11 bases align to TRBD2. Germline assignment: CDR1 DFQATT and CDR2 SNEGSKA (reference sequence). V shed 0 bases, J shed 0 bases, and the junction held 6 bases outside the gene matches. The CDR3 extends over 18 amino acids. The CDR3 DNA is TGCAGTGCTAGAGATTGGACTAGCGGGCGCCCGAACACCGGGGAGCTGTTTTTT. This encodes CSARDWTSGRPNTGELFF.

Only a few counts were recorded for this clonotype. V and J are TRBV6-5 and TRBJ1-1, with unresolved D. Trimming took 0 bases from V and 1 from J, leaving 12 bases between them. The CDR3 contains 16 residues. Germline V gene sequence: CDR1 MNHEY, CDR2 SVGAGI. As DNA, the CDR3 is TGTGCCAGCAGTTACTCGATCGGGTACGAGAACACTGAAGCTTTCTTT. It encodes CASSYSIGYENTEAFF.

The genes are TRBV18 and TRBJ2-1, with 7 bases lining up with TRBD2. The germline V gene encodes CDR1 KGHSH and CDR2 LQKENI. This CDR3 is 15 amino acids long. Trimming took 3 bases from V and 5 from J; bases not matched to a gene: 7. The CDR3 coding sequence is TGTGCCAGCTCACCCCTCGGTGCGGGGGACAATGAGCAGTTCTTC. Protein sequence: CASSPLGAGDNEQFF.